The rows below give T cell receptor beta chains drawn from one sample of a study of beta chain features in type 1 diabetes. The table came from immunoSEQ multiplex PCR; TCRdb's copy has only in-frame clones and leaves some out. Of roughly 260,000 clones in the sample, approximately 11% are singletons; the top ten hold around 0.017%. What was sequenced was naive CD4+ T cells from blood. The receptor set was obtained from a young man with type 1 diabetes. Each CDR3 is given with its conserved first and last residue. Fields, in order: clone size, D gene, V gene, CDR3 protein. D genes are given only for firm matches. Not all rows give a size; the values are once, few, many and, for expanded clones, a class.

. . TRBV28 CASSLQGIQETQYF
. . TRBV28 CASIDTYYGYTF
. . TRBV29-1 CSVDAGSGAFF
. . TRBV27 CASIDRNSYEQYF
few . TRBV20-1 CSQGGGYEQYF
. . TRBV29-1 CSVIQGVGANVLTF
. . TRBV25-1 CASSESVTGQPQHF
few TRBD2 TRBV5-4 CASSSASGVYFGEQFF
few TRBD2 TRBV5-4 CASSKGLAGNEETQYF
few . TRBV7-2 CASSSGGEEQYF
few . TRBV9 CASSPRGRGTIETQYF
few . TRBV7-3 CASSLAPRGEQFF
few . TRBV18 CASSPQAGRYEQYF
few TRBD1 TRBV18 CASSPLDRGYGYTF
few . TRBV27 CASSYDRGAYEQYF
once . TRBV5-4 CASSLEGFSNSPLHF
. TRBD1 TRBV6-4 CASSPSANFRDRRTYGYTF
. . TRBV25-1 CASPQGRNTSPLHF
few TRBD2 TRBV5-1 CASSSGLAVSTDTQYF
few . TRBV27 CATKQTPNTGELFF
. . TRBV11-2 CASSLRASGLSEQFF
few . TRBV11-2 CASSLGGGGAYNEQFF
. TRBD2 TRBV6-6 CASRSGTRDEQFF
. TRBD1 TRBV4-3 CASSQTGGVYNEQFF
. TRBD1 TRBV6-5 CASSQQGKAEKLFF
. TRBD2 TRBV5-4 CASSRGGVSAEDYEQYF
. . TRBV7-2 CASSSRETQYF
. . TRBV21-1 CASGREGSSGANVLTF
. TRBD2 TRBV2 CASSEETSGGNEQFF
few . TRBV5-1 CASSLGSSYNSPLHF
. . TRBV19 CASRPRGRTGELFF
few TRBD1 TRBV18 CASSPQGYQETQYF
. TRBD1 TRBV9 CASKGTGDNEQFF
. . TRBV18 CASSRREAVESPLHF
few . TRBV19 CASSISPGYEQYF
few . TRBV6-6 CASSYSYRRNTGELFF
. . TRBV29-1 CSVVEGFSYEQYF
few TRBD1 TRBV5-1 CASRRDRVNTEAFF
few . TRBV7-2 CASSFKRNTEAFF
. . TRBV5-1 CASSSASFTGETQYF
. TRBD2 TRBV4-1 CASSYGGNSYNEQFF
few . TRBV10-3 CAISEPPYLTGDLRYGYTF
. . TRBV5-1 CASSSMGKGDEQYF
. . TRBV4-2 CASSQDQDLGGYTF
. TRBD2 TRBV7-2 CASSLGRAGELFF
. TRBD1 TRBV27 CASSDRGMRTDTQYF
few . TRBV14 CASSQQTSMNTEAFF
few . TRBV19 CASRDTYTGELFF
. . TRBV7-9 CASSPRLHPSTDTQYF
few TRBD1 TRBV5-4 CASFGTGGTDTQYF
. . TRBV28 CASSSASPGRETQYF
few TRBD1 TRBV10-3 CAIRGQPSREAFF
few . TRBV5-1 CASSSSQVSNQGEQYF
. TRBD2 TRBV5-4 CASSFASGGTGGEQYF
. TRBD2 TRBV9 CASSLRLAGAHEQFF
few . TRBV19 CASSILGNQPQHF
few . TRBV2 CASSDAPSSYNEQFF